This record covers a single T cell receptor (beta chain). The V and J ends lost 2 bases and 8 bases respectively, with 10 bases between them. The CDR3 totals 11 residues. Germline CDR1 is DFQATT and CDR2 is SNEGSKA (reference sequence). This record comes from a study of CD8+ T cells in alopecia areata. Reverse transcription of extracted RNA yielded cDNA, which provided the sequencing template. Assay: immunoSEQ multiplex PCR; the TCRdb copy retains only in-frame clones and omits some. The data show around 100,000 clones, with 55% seen just once and 7.5% to 9% held by the top ten. Sorting separated CD4+ and CD8+ T cells out of PBMCs.

This clonotype originated in a human donor in good health. The material sequenced was CD4+ T cells sorted from blood. The V and J genes are TRBV20-1 and TRBJ2-7; D is unclear. The CDR3 loop reads CSARLPGQQYF. DNA of the CDR3: TGCAGTGCTAGACTGCCCGGGCAGCAGTACTTC.